Below, 4 T cell receptor beta chains from the same sample are listed, as sequenced in a study of T-cell memory formation after mild COVID-19. TCRdb processed the 5' RACE reads anew with MiXCR; each CDR3 protein has one entry. The table shows under 300,000 distinct CDR3 sequences, with about a sixth occurring only once. Sequenced material: PBMCs or a T cell subset sorted from them (not recorded which). The receptors derive from a man aged 18 to 35 who had mild COVID-19 (a few samples of this study predate the infection). Cell type and time point are not known.

This clonotype was counted a few times. This rearrangement joins TRBV29-1 to TRBJ2-7, with D maybe TRBD1 (6 bases). Germline CDR1 is SQVTM and CDR2 is ANQGSEA. The germline V and J ends were trimmed by 5 bases and 7 bases, with 18 bases remaining between them. The CDR3 consists of 13 residues. The CDR3 DNA reads as TGCAGCGTTTCAGGGGAACCGAGGGGGGAGCAGTACTTC. Encoded protein: CSVSGEPRGEQYF.

This clonotype was seen a few times. CDR3 region: CASNPGSYGYTF. The CDR3 DNA follows: TGTGCCAGTAATCCAGGAAGCTATGGCTACACCTTC. J is TRBJ1-2 and V is TRBV19; no definite D call. Per germline, CDR1 LNHDA and CDR2 SQIVND (reference sequence). The CDR3 runs 12 residues. V lost 7 bases and J 4 bases, leaving 10 bases between the germline ends. Full variable domain (remainder filled in from reference TRBV19 and TRBJ1-2): DGGITQSPKYLFRKEGQNVTLSCEQNLNHDAMYWYRQDPGQGLRLIYYSQIVNDFQKGDIAEGYSVSREKKESFPLTVTSAQKNPTAFYLCASNPGSYGYTFGSGTRLTVV.

The chain links TRBV5-1 to TRBJ2-7; 10 nucleotides match TRBD1. J gave up 8 bases and V 3 bases, and 11 bases lay outside the gene matches. CDR1 is SGHRS, CDR2 YFSETQ, per germline. This CDR3 is 15 amino acids long. As DNA, the CDR3 is TGCGCCAGCAGCTCGCAAGGACAGGGGGTTGAACAGCAGTACTTC. It specifies CASSSQGQGVEQQYF.

This chain joins TRBV5-1 and TRBJ2-5, with D perhaps being TRBD1 or TRBD2 (6 bases each). CDR1 is SGHRS, CDR2 YFSETQ, per germline. Trimming took 3 bases from V and 5 from J, leaving 11 bases between them. This CDR3 region has 13 residues. The CDR3 region is CASSWTGAETQYF. As DNA, the CDR3 is TGCGCCAGCAGCTGGACGGGGGCCGAGACCCAGTACTTC.